A single sample is the source of the 21 T cell receptor beta chains below, sequenced in a study of T-cell reconstitution after alpha-beta-depleted transplantation in children. As it was prepared, the TCRbeta library received unique molecular identifiers. TCRdb called the PCR reads again in MiXCR, with one record for every CDR3 protein. This sample carries fewer than 750,000 distinct CDR3 sequences, 23% of them seen once, and the ten largest clones take 13% to 15%. Sequencing was performed on PBMCs, mostly from graft donor cells, taken 360 days after TCRalphabeta/CD19-depleted stem cell transplant. The source is a boy under two years old who had a stem cell transplant for acute myeloid leukemia, so the T cells may come from the graft donor.

This clonotype was counted ten times or more. The V call is TRBV7-3, the J call TRBJ1-2; no definite D call. CDR1 is SGHTA, CDR2 FQGTGA, per germline. This CDR3 has 13 residues. Trimming pared 5 bases from V and 1 base from J, leaving 8 bases between. CDR3 loop: CASSPGINYGYTF. The CDR3 nucleotides read TGTGCCAGCAGCCCCGGGATTAACTATGGCTACACCTTC.

This clonotype was recorded many times. This sequence joins TRBV29-1 and TRBJ2-3; 8 nucleotides match TRBD1. This CDR3 is 12 amino acids long. Germline CDR1 and CDR2: SQVTM and ANQGSEA. DNA of the CDR3: TGCGGAGCGACAGGGGAAGCAGATACGCAGTATTTT. It codes for CGATGEADTQYF.

This clonotype was detected a few times. The gene calls are TRBV20-1 and TRBJ2-3, with D perhaps matching TRBD2 (6 bases). The length of the CDR3 is 14 residues. Trimming left V 6 bases short and J 1 base short, with 14 bases between. The germline V gene has CDR1 DFQATT and CDR2 SNEGSKA (reference sequence). CDR3 region: CSALDYPRTDTQYF. As DNA, the CDR3 is TGCAGTGCGTTGGACTACCCGCGCACAGATACGCAGTATTTT.

This sequence joins TRBV4-3 and TRBJ2-5; no reliable D call. Germline V gives CDR1 LGHNA, CDR2 YSLEER. The CDR3 is 16 amino acids. The V and J ends lost 0 bases and 4 bases respectively, with 15 bases between them. The CDR3 bases are TGCGCCAGCAGCCAAGAGAACGAACAGATGTTAGAGACCCAGTACTTC. Translated: CASSQENEQMLETQYF.

In this sample, this clonotype turned up a few times. V is TRBV20-1 and J is TRBJ2-3, with 8 bases aligning to TRBD1. The germline V gene encodes CDR1 DFQATT and CDR2 SNEGSKA (reference sequence). The CDR3 length is 15 residues. Trimming removed 0 bases from V and 2 bases from J; junction bases left unmatched: 4. This CDR3 reads CSARDPDRATDTQYF. The CDR3 DNA reads as TGCAGTGCTAGAGACCCGGACAGGGCCACAGATACGCAGTATTTT.

The CDR3 nucleotides read TGTGCCAGCAGTTTGGGGATCCTTCGCGACATTCCTTCACCCCTCCACTTT. Its translation: CASSLGILRDIPSPLHF. The V gene is TRBV12-3 or TRBV12-4, the J gene TRBJ1-6, with no clear D. V was shortened by 3 bases and J by 9 bases, with 21 bases between the two germline ends. The CDR3 spans 17 residues.

The V gene is TRBV20-1, the J gene TRBJ1-1; tentative D call: TRBD1 (6 bases). CDR1 is DFQATT, CDR2 SNEGSKA, per germline (reference sequence). The V gene lost 0 bases and the J gene lost 0 bases, with 11 bases spanning the gap. The CDR3 length is 15 residues. The CDR3 is CSAREQGLMNTEAFF. The DNA for the CDR3 is TGCAGTGCTAGAGAACAGGGCCTCATGAACACTGAAGCTTTCTTT.

This clonotype was observed a few times. The chain employs TRBV15 and TRBJ2-7, with TRBD1 matching 8 bases. The CDR3 consists of 16 residues. CDR1 and CDR2 from the germline V gene are LNHNV and YYDKDF (reference sequence). Trimming removed 4 bases from V and 3 bases from J; junction bases left unmatched: 11. The CDR3 region has the DNA TGTGCCACCAGCACCCCCGCCGGGACAGGCATCTACGAGCAGTACTTC. It encodes CATSTPAGTGIYEQYF. Looking up the rest from reference TRBV15 and TRBJ2-7 gives the full variable domain: DAMVIQNPRYQVTQFGKPVTLSCSQTLNHNVMYWYQQKSSQAPKLLFHYYDKDFNNEADTPDNFQSRRPNTSFCFLDIRSPGLGDTAMYLCATSTPAGTGIYEQYFGPGTRLTVT.

The chain links TRBV11-2 to TRBJ1-1, with D possibly matching TRBD1 (6 bases). With 5 bases removed from V and 8 bases from J, the gap between germline ends came to 15 bases. This CDR3 comprises 13 residues. The germline V gene encodes CDR1 SGHAT and CDR2 FQNNGV. As DNA, the CDR3 is TGTGCCAGCAGCCCGGACCAGGGGCAGGAAGCTTTCTTT. Its translation is CASSPDQGQEAFF.

The J gene is TRBJ2-7, the V gene TRBV5-6; 7 nucleotides agree with TRBD1. Germline loops: CDR1 SGHDT, CDR2 YYEEEE. V gave up 0 bases and J gave up 6 bases; unmatched junction bases: 3. The CDR3 is 13 residues long. The CDR3: CASSLVGGAEQYV. The CDR3 DNA follows: TGTGCCAGCAGCTTGGTAGGGGGCGCCGAGCAGTACGTC.

The sample holds a few counts of this clonotype. This sequence joins TRBV9 and TRBJ2-1, with D hard to call. The CDR3 is made up of 15 amino acids. The V end lost 4 bases, the J end lost 4 bases, and 15 bases lay between the germline ends. Germline V gives CDR1 SGDLS, CDR2 YYNGEE. The CDR3 loop is CASSPWLYIYNEQFF. The CDR3 nucleotides are TGTGCCAGCAGCCCCTGGCTGTACATATACAATGAGCAGTTCTTC.

This sequence joins TRBV5-4 and TRBJ1-1; D is ambiguous. This CDR3 spans 14 amino acids. Trimming pared 2 bases from V and 1 base from J, leaving 9 bases between. Germline V CDR1 and CDR2: SGHNT, YYREEE (reference sequence). CDR3 amino acids: CASSFSVGNTEAFF. As DNA, the CDR3 is TGTGCCAGCAGCTTTAGTGTGGGGAACACTGAAGCTTTCTTT. The full variable domain, with the rest looked up from reference TRBV5-4 and TRBJ1-1, is ETGVTQSPTHLIKTRGQQVTLRCSSQSGHNTVSWYQQALGQGPQFIFQYYREEENGRGNFPPRFSGLQFPNYSSELNVNALELDDSALYLCASSFSVGNTEAFFGQGTRLTVV.

At least ten counts were recorded for this clonotype. CDR3 residues: CASSQGSGIGELFF. The CDR3 DNA reads as TGTGCCAGCAGCCAGGGATCGGGGATCGGGGAGCTGTTTTTT. V gene TRBV4-2 combines with J gene TRBJ2-2; D may be TRBD2 (5 bases). Germline V gene lookup returns CDR1 LGHNA and CDR2 YNFKEQ. The V end was cut by 3 bases, the J end by 7 bases, with 12 bases between. There are 14 residues in the CDR3.

This clonotype appeared many times. V gene TRBV20-1 combines with J gene TRBJ2-3; D gene unclear. V lost 1 base, J lost 2 bases, and 19 bases lay in between. The CDR3 extends over 17 amino acids. Germline CDR1 reads DFQATT; CDR2 reads SNEGSKA (reference sequence). Written as DNA, the CDR3 is TGCAGTGCTAGAGCCGGGCCCGGACGGACCCACACAGATACGCAGTATTTT. This gives the protein CSARAGPGRTHTDTQYF.

In its sample, this clonotype was seen many times. The chain employs TRBV20-1 and TRBJ2-1, with D uncertain. In germline, CDR1 is DFQATT, CDR2 SNEGSKA (reference sequence). The CDR3 consists of 16 residues. The V gene lost 0 bases and the J gene lost 0 bases, with 12 bases spanning the gap. This chain's CDR3 is CSARDLAASSYNEQFF. CDR3 nucleotide sequence: TGCAGTGCTAGAGATCTGGCGGCATCCTCCTACAATGAGCAGTTCTTC.

The chain links TRBV6-1 to TRBJ1-3, with a weak D call TRBD1 (5 bases). The CDR3 has 15 amino acids. The germline V and J ends were trimmed by 6 bases and 0 bases, with 12 bases remaining between them. Germline assignment: CDR1 MNHNS and CDR2 SASEGT. CDR3 nucleotide sequence: TGTGCCAGCAGAACCTCAGGGAACTCTGGAAACACCATATATTTT. It yields the protein CASRTSGNSGNTIYF.

This clonotype was picked up many times. This chain joins TRBV28 and TRBJ2-7, with 7 bases identical to TRBD1. This CDR3 has 15 residues. J was trimmed by 4 bases and V by 6 bases; bases with no gene match: 12. The V gene's germline CDR1 is MDHEN and CDR2 SYDVKM. As DNA, the CDR3 is TGTGCCAGCAGCTCACCCCGGACAGGTGGTTACGAGCAGTACGTC. Residues: CASSSPRTGGYEQYV.

This clonotype appeared a single time. In DNA, the CDR3 is TGTGCCAGCAGTTTAAGTGTCGGGGATGGCTACACCTTC. It codes for CASSLSVGDGYTF. This chain joins TRBV12-3 or TRBV12-4 and TRBJ1-2; D not resolved. The CDR3 has 13 amino acids. Trimming shortened V by 2 bases and J by 6 bases, and 10 bases separated the two germline ends.

This clonotype was recorded many times. The chain links TRBV20-1 to TRBJ2-4; the D is unclear. Trimming removed 0 bases from V and 8 bases from J, with 8 bases in between. This CDR3 has 12 amino acids. Germline assignment: CDR1 DFQATT and CDR2 SNEGSKA (reference sequence). In DNA, the CDR3 is TGCAGTGCTAGAGATGGCTGGGACATTCAGTACTTC. Amino acids: CSARDGWDIQYF.

This chain joins TRBV7-2 and TRBJ2-7, with TRBD2 matching 11 bases. CDR1 and CDR2 from the germline V gene are SGHTA and FQGNSA. This CDR3 comprises 16 residues. V dropped 1 base and J dropped 5; count of bases not matched to a gene: 7. CDR3 sequence reads: CASSLGLAGGSHEQYF. CDR3 nucleotide sequence: TGTGCCAGCAGCTTAGGGCTAGCGGGGGGAAGCCACGAGCAGTACTTC.

This clonotype turned up a few times. The chain carries TRBV5-1 and TRBJ2-1, with 11 bases identical to TRBD2. The junction had 10 bases not matched to a gene; V was cut back by 4 bases and J by 7 bases. This CDR3 has 16 residues. Per germline, CDR1 SGHRS and CDR2 YFSETQ. CDR3 loop: CASSGMTSGVSNEQFF. The CDR3 DNA is TGCGCCAGCAGCGGAATGACTAGCGGGGTTTCAAATGAGCAGTTCTTC.